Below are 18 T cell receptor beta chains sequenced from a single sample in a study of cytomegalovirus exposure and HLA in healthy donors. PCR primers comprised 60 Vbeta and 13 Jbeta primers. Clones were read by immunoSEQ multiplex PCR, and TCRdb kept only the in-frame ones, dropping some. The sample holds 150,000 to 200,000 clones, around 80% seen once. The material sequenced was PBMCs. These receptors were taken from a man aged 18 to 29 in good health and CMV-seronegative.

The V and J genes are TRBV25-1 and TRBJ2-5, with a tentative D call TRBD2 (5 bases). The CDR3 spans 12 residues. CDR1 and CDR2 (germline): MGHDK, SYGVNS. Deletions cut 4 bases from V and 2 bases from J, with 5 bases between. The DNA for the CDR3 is TGTGCCAGCAGTGCGGGACAAGAGACCCAGTACTTC. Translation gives CASSAGQETQYF.

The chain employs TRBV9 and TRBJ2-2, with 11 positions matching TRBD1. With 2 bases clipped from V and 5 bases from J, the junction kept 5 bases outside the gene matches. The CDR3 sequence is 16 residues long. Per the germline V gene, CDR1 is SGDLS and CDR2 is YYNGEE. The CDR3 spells CASSVRTGGQTGELFF. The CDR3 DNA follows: TGTGCCAGCAGCGTCCGGACAGGGGGCCAGACCGGGGAGCTGTTTTTT.

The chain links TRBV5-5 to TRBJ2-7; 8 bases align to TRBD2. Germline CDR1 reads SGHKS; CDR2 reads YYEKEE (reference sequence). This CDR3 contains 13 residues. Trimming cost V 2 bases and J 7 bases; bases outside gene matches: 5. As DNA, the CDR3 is TGTGCCAGCAGCTTCGAGCGGGGGTGGGAGCAGTACTTC. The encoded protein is CASSFERGWEQYF.

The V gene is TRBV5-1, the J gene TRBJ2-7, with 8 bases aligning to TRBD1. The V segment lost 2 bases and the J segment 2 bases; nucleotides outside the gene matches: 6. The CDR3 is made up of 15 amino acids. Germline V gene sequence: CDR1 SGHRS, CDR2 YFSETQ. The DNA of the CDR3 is TGCGCCAGCAGCTTTTTACAGGGGGATACCTACGAGCAGTACTTC. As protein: CASSFLQGDTYEQYF.

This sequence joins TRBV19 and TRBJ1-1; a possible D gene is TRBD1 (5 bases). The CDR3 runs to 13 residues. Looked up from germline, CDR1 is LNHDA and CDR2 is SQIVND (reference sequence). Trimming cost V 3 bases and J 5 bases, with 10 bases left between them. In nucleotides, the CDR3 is TGTGCCAGTAGTATCTCGGGGGTAACTGAAGCTTTCTTT. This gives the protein CASSISGVTEAFF.

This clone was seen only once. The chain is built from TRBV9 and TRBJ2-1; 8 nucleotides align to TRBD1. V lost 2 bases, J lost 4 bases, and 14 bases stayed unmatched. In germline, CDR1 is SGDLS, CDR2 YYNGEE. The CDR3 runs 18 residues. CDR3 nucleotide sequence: TGTGCCAGCAGCGTTCAGGGGGCGGTGGGAGTTGAGTACAATGAGCAGTTCTTC. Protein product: CASSVQGAVGVEYNEQFF.

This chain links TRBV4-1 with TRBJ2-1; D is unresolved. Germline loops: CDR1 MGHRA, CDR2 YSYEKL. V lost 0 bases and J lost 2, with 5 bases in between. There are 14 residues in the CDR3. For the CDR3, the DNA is TGCGCCAGCAGCCAAGATTTAGCCTACAATGAGCAGTTCTTC. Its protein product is CASSQDLAYNEQFF.

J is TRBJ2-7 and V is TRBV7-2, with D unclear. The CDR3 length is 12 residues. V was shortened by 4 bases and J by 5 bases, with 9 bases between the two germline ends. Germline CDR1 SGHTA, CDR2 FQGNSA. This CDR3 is CASSSLRDEQYF. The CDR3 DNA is TGTGCCAGCAGCTCCCTAAGAGACGAGCAGTACTTC.

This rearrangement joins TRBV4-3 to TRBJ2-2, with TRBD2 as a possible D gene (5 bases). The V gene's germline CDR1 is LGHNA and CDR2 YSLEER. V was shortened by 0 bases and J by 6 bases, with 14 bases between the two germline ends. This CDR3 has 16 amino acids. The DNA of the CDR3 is TGCGCCAGCAGCCAAGATTATTTAGGGCGGGCCGGGGAGCTGTTTTTT. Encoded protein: CASSQDYLGRAGELFF.

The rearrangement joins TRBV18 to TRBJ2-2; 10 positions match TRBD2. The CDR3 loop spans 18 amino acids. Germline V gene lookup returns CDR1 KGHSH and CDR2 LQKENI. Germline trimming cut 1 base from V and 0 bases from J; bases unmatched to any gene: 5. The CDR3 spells CASSPLVAGGPNTGELFF. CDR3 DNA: TGTGCCAGCTCACCACTTGTAGCGGGGGGCCCGAACACCGGGGAGCTGTTTTTT.

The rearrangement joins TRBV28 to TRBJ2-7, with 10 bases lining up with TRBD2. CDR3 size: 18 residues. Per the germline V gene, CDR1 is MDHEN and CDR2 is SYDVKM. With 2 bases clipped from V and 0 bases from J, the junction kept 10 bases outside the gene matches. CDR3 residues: CASSLASGSGNPSYEQYF. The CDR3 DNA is TGTGCCAGCAGTTTAGCTAGCGGGAGTGGTAACCCCTCCTACGAGCAGTACTTC.

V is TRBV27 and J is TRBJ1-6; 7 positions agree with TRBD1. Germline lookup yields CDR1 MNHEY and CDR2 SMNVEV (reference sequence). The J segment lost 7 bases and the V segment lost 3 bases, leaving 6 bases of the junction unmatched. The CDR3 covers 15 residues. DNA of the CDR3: TGTGCCAGCAGTTTCTCGACAGGGCAAAATTCACCCCTCCACTTT. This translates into CASSFSTGQNSPLHF.

The CDR3 DNA follows: TGTGCCAGCAGTTTATCAGGGACTAGCGAGACCTACGAGCAGTACTTC. It codes for CASSLSGTSETYEQYF. This sequence joins TRBV27 and TRBJ2-7; TRBD2 matches at 10 bases. The length of the CDR3 is 16 residues. The junction had 4 bases not matched to a gene; V was cut back by 0 bases and J by 2 bases. In germline, CDR1 is MNHEY, CDR2 SMNVEV (reference sequence).

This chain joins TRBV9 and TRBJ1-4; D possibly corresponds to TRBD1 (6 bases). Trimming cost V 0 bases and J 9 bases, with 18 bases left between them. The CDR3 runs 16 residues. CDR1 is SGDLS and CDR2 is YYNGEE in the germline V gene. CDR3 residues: CASSVGTGTPPQKLFF. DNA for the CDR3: TGTGCCAGCAGCGTAGGAACCGGGACACCACCTCAAAAACTGTTTTTT.

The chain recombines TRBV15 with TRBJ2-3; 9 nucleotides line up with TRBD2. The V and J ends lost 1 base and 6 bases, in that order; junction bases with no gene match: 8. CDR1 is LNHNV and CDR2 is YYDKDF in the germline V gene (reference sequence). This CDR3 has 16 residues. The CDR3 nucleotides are TGTGCCACCAGCAGAGCGAGTAGCGGGAGTGTGGATACGCAGTATTTT. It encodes CATSRASSGSVDTQYF. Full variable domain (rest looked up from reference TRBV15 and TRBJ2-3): DAMVIQNPRYQVTQFGKPVTLSCSQTLNHNVMYWYQQKSSQAPKLLFHYYDKDFNNEADTPDNFQSRRPNTSFCFLDIRSPGLGDTAMYLCATSRASSGSVDTQYFGPGTRLTVL.

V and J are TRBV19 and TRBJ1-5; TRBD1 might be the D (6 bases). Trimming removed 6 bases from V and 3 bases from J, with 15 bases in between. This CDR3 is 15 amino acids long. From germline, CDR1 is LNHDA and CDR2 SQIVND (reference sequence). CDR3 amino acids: CASREAGQINQPQHF. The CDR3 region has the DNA TGTGCCAGTAGGGAAGCAGGACAGATCAATCAGCCCCAGCATTTT. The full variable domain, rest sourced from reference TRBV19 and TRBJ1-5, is DGGITQSPKYLFRKEGQNVTLSCEQNLNHDAMYWYRQDPGQGLRLIYYSQIVNDFQKGDIAEGYSVSREKKESFPLTVTSAQKNPTAFYLCASREAGQINQPQHFGDGTRLSIL.

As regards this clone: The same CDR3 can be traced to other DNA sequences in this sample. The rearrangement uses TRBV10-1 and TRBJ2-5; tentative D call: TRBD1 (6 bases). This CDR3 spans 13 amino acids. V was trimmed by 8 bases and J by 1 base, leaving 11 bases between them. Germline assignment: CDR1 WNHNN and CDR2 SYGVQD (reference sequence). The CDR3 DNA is TGCGCCAGCCAAAGACAGGTCCAAGAGACCCAGTACTTC. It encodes CASQRQVQETQYF.

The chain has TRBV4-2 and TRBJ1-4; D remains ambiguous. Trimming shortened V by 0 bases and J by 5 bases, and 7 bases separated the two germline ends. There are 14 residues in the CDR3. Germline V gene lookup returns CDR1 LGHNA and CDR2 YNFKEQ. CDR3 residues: CASSQDTRNEKLFF. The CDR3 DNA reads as TGTGCCAGCAGCCAAGATACGCGGAATGAAAAACTGTTTTTT.